This TCR beta chain originates from a study of Tregs in tolerant kidney transplant recipients. Germline CDR1 reads SGHRS; CDR2 reads YFSETQ. This CDR3 is built from 17 residues. Unmatched junction bases numbered 8, after V lost 4 bases and J lost 5 bases. Only in-frame clones appear in the TCRdb table, and some are missing; sequencing was by immunoSEQ multiplex PCR. The table lists 40,000 to 50,000 clones, about 89% of them singletons, with less than 0.75% in the top ten. What was sequenced was Tregs from blood. The sequence was obtained from a human donor in good health. The gene calls are TRBV5-1 and TRBJ2-1; TRBD2 matches at 14 bases. CDR3 coding DNA: TGCGCCAGCAGCAGACCGGGACTAGCGGGAGTCCACAATGAGCAGTTCTTC. It encodes CASSRPGLAGVHNEQFF.